The sequence of this T cell receptor beta chain was determined in a study of blood T cells in healthy people across ages. A sample-barcoded 5' primer and a J-beta primer mix were used in a second PCR of roughly 7 to 11 cycles. Sequencing yielded, for each sample, at least 2.5 million paired-end reads carrying CDR3. TCRdb reanalysed the 5' RACE reads using MiXCR and keeps one entry per CDR3 protein. The sample lists some 640,000 distinct CDR3 sequences, 49% occurring once. Comments on this clonotype: Its antigen is currently unknown.

Germline-derived CDR1 and CDR2 are SGHRS and YFSETQ. The junction had 12 bases not matched to a gene; V was cut back by 4 bases and J by 8 bases. This CDR3 is built from 15 residues. Whole-study results and caveats: Getting older went along with TCR beta diversity per million T cells dropping roughly linearly.

The sample comprised blood. The TCR comes from a woman aged 60-70 years in good health. The rearrangement links TRBV5-1 to TRBJ2-1; 7 bases agree with TRBD2. The chain's CDR3 is CASSPGTNIIDEQFF. The CDR3 DNA sequence: TGCGCCAGCAGCCCCGGGACTAACATTATCGATGAGCAGTTCTTC.